A single sample gave rise to the 27 T cell receptor beta chains below, sequenced in a study of blood T cells in healthy people across ages. The use of a sample-barcoded 5' primer and a J-beta primer mix characterized a second PCR of 7 to 11 cycles. Via MiXCR, TCRdb re-called the 5' RACE reads, giving one row per CDR3 protein. The sample shows around 1,600,000 distinct CDR3 sequences, about 45% of them seen only once. The sequencing sample was made of blood. These receptor sequences come from a woman in her late teens or twenties in good health.

This clonotype came up many times. This chain joins TRBV7-9 and TRBJ2-3; D unclear. This CDR3 has 14 residues. Germline lookup yields CDR1 SEHNR and CDR2 FQNEAQ (reference sequence). The germline V and J ends were trimmed by 1 base and 0 bases, with 5 bases remaining between them. CDR3 DNA sequence: TGTGCCAGCAGCTTAGGCCGGAGCACAGATACGCAGTATTTT. This gives the protein CASSLGRSTDTQYF.

Worth noting for this clonotype: This may come from a read error, since a much larger clone is one base off. This chain links TRBV7-9 with TRBJ1-2, with 7 bases lining up with TRBD1. The CDR3 loop spans 14 amino acids. Germline V CDR1 and CDR2: SEHNR, FQNEAQ (reference sequence). The CDR3 region has the DNA TGTGCCAGCAGCGTAACAGGGGAACGCTATAGCTACACCTTC. It translates to CASSVTGERYSYTF. Supplemented by reference TRBV7-9 and TRBJ1-2, the full variable domain reads DTGVSQNPRHKITKRGQNVTFRCDPISEHNRLYWYRQTLGQGPEFLTYFQNEAQLEKSRLLSDRFSAERPKGSFSTLEIQRTEQGDSAMYLCASSVTGERYSYTFGSGTRLTVV.

Only one count was recorded for this clonotype. The V gene is TRBV5-1, the J gene TRBJ1-2; tentatively, D is TRBD1 (5 bases). The CDR3 extends over 15 amino acids. CDR1 SGHRS and CDR2 YFSETQ come from the germline V gene. Trimming removed 0 bases from V and 4 bases from J, with 13 bases in between. CDR3 region: CASSLGSGTIYGYTF. In DNA, the CDR3 is TGCGCCAGCAGCTTGGGGTCAGGGACCATCTATGGCTACACCTTC.

This clonotype was counted only a few times. This chain links TRBV5-1 with TRBJ2-3; 11 positions match TRBD2. CDR3 length equals 16 residues. Germline loops: CDR1 SGHRS, CDR2 YFSETQ. V lost 4 bases and J lost 2; bases outside the gene matches: 6. DNA for the CDR3: TGCGCCAGCAGCCCGACTAGCGGGATGTTCACAGATACGCAGTATTTT. The encoded protein is CASSPTSGMFTDTQYF.

This clonotype was seen a few times. The chain couples TRBV29-1 to TRBJ1-2; a possible D gene is TRBD1 (5 bases). The CDR3 loop spans 13 amino acids. Deletions cut 4 bases from V and 7 bases from J, with 16 bases between. In germline, CDR1 is SQVTM, CDR2 ANQGSEA. CDR3 protein: CSVVGDGSGGYTF. The CDR3 DNA follows: TGCAGCGTTGTCGGGGACGGATCGGGTGGCTACACCTTC.

The V and J genes are TRBV29-1 and TRBJ2-4, with 7 bases fitting TRBD2. TRBJ2-7 explains the end of the DNA better; the J call may be wrong. Per germline, CDR1 SQVTM and CDR2 ANQGSEA. The CDR3 length is 11 residues. Written as DNA, the CDR3 is TGCAGCGTGGGACTACGTTACGAGCAGTACTTC. Its protein product is CSVGLRYEQYF.

This rearrangement joins TRBV5-1 to TRBJ2-4; D is unclear. The ends were cut back, 1 base at V and 2 bases at J, with 10 bases in the middle. The CDR3 contains 15 residues. Per the germline V gene, CDR1 is SGHRS and CDR2 is YFSETQ. CDR3 sequence reads: CASSLMSQPKNIQYF. As DNA, the CDR3 is TGCGCCAGCAGCTTGATGTCCCAGCCCAAAAACATTCAGTACTTC.

For this clonotype: At one of its ends the junction is not consistent with the germline gene, which may arise from a read error. CDR3 bases: TGTGCCAGCAGCCAATCAGGGACAGGGTGGAGAGGTTTGGAAGCTATCTTT. Translated: CASSQSGTGWRGLEAIF. This chain joins TRBV3-1 and TRBJ1-1, with TRBD1 matching 9 bases. CDR1 is LGHDT, CDR2 YNNKEL, per germline (reference sequence). There are 17 residues in the CDR3. Together with reference TRBV3-1 and TRBJ1-1, the CDR3 gives the full variable domain: DTAVSQTPKYLVTQMGNDKSIKCEQNLGHDTMYWYKQDSKKFLKIMFSYNNKELIINETVPNRFSPKSPDKAHLNLHINSLELGDSAVYFCASSQSGTGWRGLEAIFGQGTRLTVV.

A few counts support this clonotype. The V and J genes are TRBV25-1 and TRBJ2-5; no reliable D call. This CDR3 has 13 residues. V shed 5 bases and J shed 4 bases, with 11 bases lying between them. The germline V gene encodes CDR1 MGHDK and CDR2 SYGVNS. The CDR3 reads CASSLVALETQYF. The CDR3 region has the DNA TGTGCCAGCAGTCTGGTAGCCCTAGAGACCCAGTACTTC. The complete variable domain, with remaining parts taken from reference TRBV25-1 and TRBJ2-5, reads EADIYQTPRYLVIGTGKKITLECSQTMGHDKMYWYQQDPGMELHLIHYSYGVNSTEKGDLSSESTVSRIRTEHFPLTLESARPSHTSQYLCASSLVALETQYFGPGTRLLVL.

CDR3: CASSVVGSGDTEAFF. In DNA form, the CDR3 reads TGTGCCAGCAGCGTAGTGGGGTCAGGAGACACTGAAGCTTTCTTT. V is TRBV9 and J is TRBJ1-1; D call uncertain. The CDR3 is made up of 15 amino acids. Looked up from germline, CDR1 is SGDLS and CDR2 is YYNGEE. Trimming stripped 0 bases from V and 3 bases from J, with 12 bases between.

This chain connects TRBV5-6 to TRBJ2-7; D gene unclear. The CDR3 sequence is 17 residues long. Germline V lookup: CDR1 SGHDT, CDR2 YYEEEE. The ends were cut back, 2 bases at V and 0 bases at J, with 18 bases in the middle. The CDR3 nucleotides are TGTGCCAGCAGCTTCTCGGGCCTAGGCGTAAGCTCCTACGAGCAGTACTTC. Amino acids: CASSFSGLGVSSYEQYF.

The chain couples TRBV11-2 to TRBJ2-4; D remains ambiguous. The last part of the DNA fits TRBJ2-5 better; the J call may be wrong. The germline V gene encodes CDR1 SGHAT and CDR2 FQNNGV. CDR3 length equals 14 residues. CDR3 residues: CASSVPKDWETQYF. The DNA of the CDR3 is TGTGCCAGCAGCGTACCGAAAGATTGGGAGACCCAGTACTTC.

V is TRBV3-1 and J is TRBJ1-2, with D maybe TRBD1 (5 bases). The V end lost 4 bases, the J end lost 8 bases, and 14 bases lay between the germline ends. Germline-derived CDR1 and CDR2 are LGHDT and YNNKEL (reference sequence). The CDR3 covers 13 residues. CDR3 residues: CASSRTDSGGYTF. The DNA for the CDR3 is TGTGCCAGCAGCCGGACCGACAGTGGCGGCTACACCTTC.

This clonotype was observed a few times. The J gene is TRBJ2-7, the V gene TRBV2, with 9 nucleotides matching TRBD2. The CDR3 is made up of 14 amino acids. Germline trimming cut 8 bases from V and 0 bases from J; bases unmatched to any gene: 5. Germline V CDR1 and CDR2: SNHLY, FYNNEI. CDR3 amino acids: CASLLAGASYEQYF. In DNA, the CDR3 is TGTGCCAGCCTTTTAGCGGGGGCCTCCTACGAGCAGTACTTC. The whole variable domain, remainder taken from reference TRBV2 and TRBJ2-7, is EPEVTQTPSHQVTQMGQEVILRCVPISNHLYFYWYRQILGQKVEFLVSFYNNEISEKSEIFDDQFSVERPDGSNFTLKIRSTKLEDSAMYFCASLLAGASYEQYFGPGTRLTVT.

The chain has TRBV29-1 and TRBJ2-1, with 13 bases matching TRBD2. J was trimmed by 4 bases and V by 4 bases; bases with no gene match: 4. This CDR3 comprises 15 residues. CDR1 and CDR2 from the germline V gene are SQVTM and ANQGSEA. For the CDR3, the DNA is TGCAGCGTTGGGACTAGCGGGAGCAAATACAATGAGCAGTTCTTC. Translating it yields CSVGTSGSKYNEQFF.

This clonotype was observed a handful of times. The rearrangement joins TRBV7-9 to TRBJ1-2; no clear D. The V gene's germline CDR1 is SEHNR and CDR2 FQNEAQ (reference sequence). Trimming left V 1 base short and J 4 bases short, with 10 bases between. The CDR3 contains 14 residues. Written as DNA, the CDR3 is TGTGCCAGCAGCTTAGGCTTCATTTCCTATGGCTACACCTTC. Translated, it gives CASSLGFISYGYTF.

This clonotype was seen just once. The chain carries TRBV7-2 and TRBJ2-7; D not resolved. V lost 5 bases and J 5 bases, leaving 13 bases between the germline ends. Per the germline V gene, CDR1 is SGHTA and CDR2 is FQGNSA. The CDR3 consists of 13 residues. CDR3 region: CASSHQMTDEQYF. The DNA of the CDR3 is TGTGCCAGCAGCCACCAAATGACCGACGAGCAGTACTTC. Supplemented by reference TRBV7-2 and TRBJ2-7, the full variable domain reads GAGVSQSPSNKVTEKGKDVELRCDPISGHTALYWYRQSLGQGLEFLIYFQGNSAPDKSGLPSDRFSAERTGGSVSTLTIQRTQQEDSAVYLCASSHQMTDEQYFGPGTRLTVT.

This clonotype was counted only a few times. The gene calls are TRBV4-1 and TRBJ2-7; 10 bases are shared with TRBD2. CDR3 length equals 15 residues. The trim removed 4 bases at V and 7 bases at J, leaving 10 bases unmatched. Germline-derived CDR1 and CDR2 are MGHRA and YSYEKL. Here the CDR3 reads CASSPIAGGAGEQYF. The CDR3 DNA reads as TGCGCCAGCAGCCCTATAGCGGGAGGCGCAGGTGAGCAGTACTTC.

This chain connects TRBV5-1 to TRBJ1-6, with D uncertain. V dropped 4 bases and J dropped 14 bases, with 13 bases sitting between them. This CDR3 is 12 amino acids long. The V gene's germline CDR1 is SGHRS and CDR2 YFSETQ. Here the CDR3 DNA reads TGCGCCAGCAGCGACGACACAATGGCCCTCCACTTT. It translates to CASSDDTMALHF.

This clonotype has only a few counts. V and J are TRBV5-1 and TRBJ1-1, with D unclear. Germline CDR1 is SGHRS and CDR2 is YFSETQ. V gave up 9 bases and J gave up 6 bases, with 18 bases separating them. There are 13 residues in the CDR3. CDR3 coding DNA: TGCGCCACCCGTATTTACTTTGGGGCTGAAGCTTTCTTT. Its protein product is CATRIYFGAEAFF.

The gene calls are TRBV12-3 or TRBV12-4 and TRBJ1-5; 10 nucleotides match TRBD1. V shed 4 bases and J 3 bases; nucleotides not matched to a gene: 3. The CDR3 covers 15 residues. As DNA, the CDR3 is TGTGCCAGCAGTTGGGACAGGGGAACCAATCAGCCCCAGCATTTT. Translated: CASSWDRGTNQPQHF.

The chain has TRBV11-2 and TRBJ1-2, with 9 bases identical to TRBD1. After removal of 1 base from V and 3 bases from J, the junction contained 3 bases not matched to a gene. The germline CDR1 and CDR2 sequences are SGHAT and FQNNGV. The CDR3 totals 15 residues. Written as DNA, the CDR3 is TGTGCCAGCAGCTTAGCGACAGGGGGATACTATGGCTACACCTTC. Its protein is CASSLATGGYYGYTF.

This clonotype has more than one count but fewer than ten. The rearrangement links TRBV4-1 to TRBJ1-2; 11 bases map to TRBD1. Losses at the gene ends were 4 bases for V and 8 bases for J; bases not matched to a gene: 12. The CDR3 covers 16 residues. Germline V gene sequence: CDR1 MGHRA, CDR2 YSYEKL. The DNA of the CDR3 is TGCGCCAGCAGCCTCCACCCGGGACAGGGGGAGTTAGGCTACACCTTC. It codes for CASSLHPGQGELGYTF.

The chain joins TRBV4-3 to TRBJ2-5, with TRBD2 matching over 14 bases. The ends lost 0 bases at V and 11 bases at J; junction bases unmatched: 8. The CDR3 has 16 amino acids. Germline loops: CDR1 LGHNA, CDR2 YSLEER. This CDR3 is CASSQDGTSGGNEQYF. CDR3 sequence (DNA): TGCGCCAGCAGCCAAGATGGGACTAGCGGGGGCAATGAGCAGTACTTC.

The chain joins TRBV4-1 to TRBJ2-5; TRBD2 matches at 8 bases. Trimming took 4 bases from V and 2 from J; bases not matched to a gene: 15. Germline V gene data show CDR1 as MGHRA and CDR2 as YSYEKL. This CDR3 has 18 residues. The CDR3 protein is CASSRETSGGGGQETQYF. The CDR3 DNA reads as TGCGCCAGCAGCCGGGAAACTAGCGGAGGGGGGGGTCAAGAGACCCAGTACTTC.

The chain employs TRBV5-6 and TRBJ2-1, with 7 positions matching TRBD2. The CDR3 is 15 amino acids. Germline CDR1 SGHDT, CDR2 YYEEEE. The trim removed 2 bases at V and 2 bases at J, leaving 4 bases unmatched. The CDR3 DNA follows: TGTGCCAGCAGCTTTCCTAGCGGAGCCTACAATGAGCAGTTCTTC. It translates to CASSFPSGAYNEQFF. Complete variable domain (other parts from reference TRBV5-6 and TRBJ2-1): DAGVTQSPTHLIKTRGQQVTLRCSPKSGHDTVSWYQQALGQGPQFIFQYYEEEERQRGNFPDRFSGHQFPNYSSELNVNALLLGDSALYLCASSFPSGAYNEQFFGPGTRLTVL.

This clonotype was seen more than once but under ten times. The rearrangement joins TRBV6-2 or TRBV6-3 to TRBJ2-1; 7 bases agree with TRBD1. Germline assignment: CDR1 MNHEY and CDR2 SVGEGT. This CDR3 contains 14 residues. After removal of 8 bases from V and 5 bases from J, the junction contained 9 bases not matched to a gene. The CDR3 DNA follows: TGTGCCAGCGACTCCTGGACAGGAAACAATGAGCAGTTCTTC. Its translation is CASDSWTGNNEQFF.